The clone carrying this TCR beta chain has only a few counts. Its antigen remains unidentified. In the PCR, 60 Vbeta and 13 Jbeta primers were used. Sequencing was performed with immunoSEQ multiplex PCR; in TCRdb, only in-frame clones are kept and a portion is missing. The sample records approximately 190,000 clones, just under 70% being singletons. The germline V gene has CDR1 SGHNT and CDR2 YYREEE (reference sequence). There are 17 residues in the CDR3. V lost 4 bases, J lost 3 bases, and 21 bases lay in between. The sample belongs to a study of cytomegalovirus exposure and HLA in healthy donors. Study results and limitations: Cytomegalovirus-associated status was assigned to 150 or so TCR beta chains. TCR beta V- and J-gene trimming was later associated with a missense DCLRE1C variant.

These donors counted as nominally healthy when sampled, but unrecorded immune exposures were likely. The chain uses TRBV5-4 and TRBJ2-3; weak D call: TRBD1 (6 bases). The TCR comes from a man in his forties in good health and CMV-seropositive. Sequencing used PBMCs. The CDR3 spells CASSPAGVAGVTDTQYF. The CDR3 bases are TGTGCCAGCAGCCCCGCCGGGGTGGCAGGGGTTACAGATACGCAGTATTTT. The full variable domain, with the rest looked up from reference TRBV5-4 and TRBJ2-3, is ETGVTQSPTHLIKTRGQQVTLRCSSQSGHNTVSWYQQALGQGPQFIFQYYREEENGRGNFPPRFSGLQFPNYSSELNVNALELDDSALYLCASSPAGVAGVTDTQYFGPGTRLTVL.